This T cell receptor (beta chain) was retrieved from a study of identical twins. Germline CDR1 is MDHEN and CDR2 is SYDVKM. V gave up 5 bases and J gave up 1 base, with 14 bases separating them. The CDR3 length is 15 residues. At least ten counts were recorded for this clonotype. A single record per CDR3 protein comes from TCRdb applying MiXCR to the 5' RACE reads. The sample contains 150,000 or so distinct CDR3 sequences, under 4.5% of which appear only once. Sample: memory T cells sorted from blood. The chain couples TRBV28 to TRBJ1-1, with D unresolved. This receptor was obtained from a young man in good health. The CDR3 nucleotides read TGTGCCAGCAGTGTTTTCGTAGGGAGGAACACTGAAGCTTTCTTT. Translated: CASSVFVGRNTEAFF.